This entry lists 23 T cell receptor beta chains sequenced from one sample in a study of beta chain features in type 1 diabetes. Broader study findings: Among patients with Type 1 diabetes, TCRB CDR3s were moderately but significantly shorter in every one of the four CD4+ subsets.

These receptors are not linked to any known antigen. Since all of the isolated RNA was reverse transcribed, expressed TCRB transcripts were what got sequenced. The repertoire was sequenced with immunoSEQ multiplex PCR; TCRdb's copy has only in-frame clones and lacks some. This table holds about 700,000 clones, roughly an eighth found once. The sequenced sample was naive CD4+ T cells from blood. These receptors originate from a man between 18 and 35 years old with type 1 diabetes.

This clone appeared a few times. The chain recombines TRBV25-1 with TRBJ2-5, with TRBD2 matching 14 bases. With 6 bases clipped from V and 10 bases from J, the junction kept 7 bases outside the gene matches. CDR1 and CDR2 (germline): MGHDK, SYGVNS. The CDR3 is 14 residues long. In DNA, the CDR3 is TGTGCCAGCAGCGGACTAGCGGGGGGCGAAGTCCAGTACTTC. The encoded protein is CASSGLAGGEVQYF.

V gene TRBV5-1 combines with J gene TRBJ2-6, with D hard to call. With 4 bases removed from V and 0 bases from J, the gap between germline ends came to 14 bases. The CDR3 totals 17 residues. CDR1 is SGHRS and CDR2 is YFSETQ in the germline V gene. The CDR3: CASSPAVQVSGANVLTF. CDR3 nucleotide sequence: TGCGCCAGCAGCCCGGCTGTACAAGTCTCTGGGGCCAACGTCCTGACTTTC.

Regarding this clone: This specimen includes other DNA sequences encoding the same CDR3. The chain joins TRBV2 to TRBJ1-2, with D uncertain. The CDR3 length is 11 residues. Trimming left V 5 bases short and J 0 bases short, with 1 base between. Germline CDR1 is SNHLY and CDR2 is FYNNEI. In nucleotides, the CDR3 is TGTGCCAGCAGTCCTAACTATGGCTACACCTTC. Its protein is CASSPNYGYTF.

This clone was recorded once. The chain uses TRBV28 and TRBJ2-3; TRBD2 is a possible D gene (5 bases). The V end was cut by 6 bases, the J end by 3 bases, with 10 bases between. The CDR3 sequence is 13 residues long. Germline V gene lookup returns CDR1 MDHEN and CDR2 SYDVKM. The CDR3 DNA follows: TGTGCCAGCAGCTCCCTAGCAACAGATACGCAGTATTTT. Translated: CASSSLATDTQYF.

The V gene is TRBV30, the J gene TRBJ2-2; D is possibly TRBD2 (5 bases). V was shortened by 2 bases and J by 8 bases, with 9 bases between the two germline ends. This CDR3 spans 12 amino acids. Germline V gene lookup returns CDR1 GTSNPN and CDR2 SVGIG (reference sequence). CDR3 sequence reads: CAWSWAGGELFF. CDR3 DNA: TGTGCCTGGAGTTGGGCGGGTGGGGAGCTGTTTTTT.

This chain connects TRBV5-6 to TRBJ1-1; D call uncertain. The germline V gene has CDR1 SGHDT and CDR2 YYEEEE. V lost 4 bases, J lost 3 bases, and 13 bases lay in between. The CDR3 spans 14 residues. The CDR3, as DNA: TGTGCCAGCAGCCCTCTGGACGGGGACACTGAAGCTTTCTTT. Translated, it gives CASSPLDGDTEAFF.

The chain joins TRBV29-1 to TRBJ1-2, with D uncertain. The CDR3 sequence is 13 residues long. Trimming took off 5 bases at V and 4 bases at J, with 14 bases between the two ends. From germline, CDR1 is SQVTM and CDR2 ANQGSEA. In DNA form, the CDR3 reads TGCAGCGTTAGGAGGGCCTTTGGCTATGGCTACACCTTC. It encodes CSVRRAFGYGYTF. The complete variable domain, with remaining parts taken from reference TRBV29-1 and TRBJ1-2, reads SAVISQKPSRDICQRGTSLTIQCQVDSQVTMMFWYRQQPGQSLTLIATANQGSEATYESGFVIDKFPISRPNLTFSTLTVSNMSPEDSSIYLCSVRRAFGYGYTFGSGTRLTVV.

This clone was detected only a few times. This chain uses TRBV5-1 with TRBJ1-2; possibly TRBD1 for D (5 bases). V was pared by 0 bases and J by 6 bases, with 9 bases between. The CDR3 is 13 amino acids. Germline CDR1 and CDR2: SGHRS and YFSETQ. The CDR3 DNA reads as TGCGCCAGCAGCTTGGCCGGGACGGATGGCTACACCTTC. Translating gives CASSLAGTDGYTF.

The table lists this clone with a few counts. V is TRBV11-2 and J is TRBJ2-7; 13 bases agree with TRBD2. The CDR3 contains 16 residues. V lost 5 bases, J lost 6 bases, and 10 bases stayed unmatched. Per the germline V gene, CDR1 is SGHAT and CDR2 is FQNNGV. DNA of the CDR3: TGTGCCAGCAGCACTAGGACTAGCGGGGGCCCCCGCGAGCAGTACTTC. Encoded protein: CASSTRTSGGPREQYF.

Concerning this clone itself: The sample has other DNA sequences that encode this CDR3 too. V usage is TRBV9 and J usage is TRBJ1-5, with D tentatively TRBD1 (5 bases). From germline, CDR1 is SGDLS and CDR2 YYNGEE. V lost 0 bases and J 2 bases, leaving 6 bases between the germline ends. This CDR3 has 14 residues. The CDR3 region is CASSVEGGNQPQHF. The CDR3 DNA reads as TGTGCCAGCAGCGTAGAAGGGGGCAATCAGCCCCAGCATTTT. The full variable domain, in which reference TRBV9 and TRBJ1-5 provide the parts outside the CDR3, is DSGVTQTPKHLITATGQRVTLRCSPRSGDLSVYWYQQSLDQGLQFLIQYYNGEERAKGNILERFSAQQFPDLHSELNLSSLELGDSALYFCASSVEGGNQPQHFGDGTRLSIL.

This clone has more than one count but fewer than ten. For the CDR3, the DNA is TGTGCCACCAGCCTTGACGGATTGGGCGAAAAACTGTTTTTT. It translates to CATSLDGLGEKLFF. The chain uses TRBV15 and TRBJ1-4; D not certain. The CDR3 has 14 residues. Trimming took off 5 bases at V and 8 bases at J, with 15 bases between the two ends. In germline, CDR1 is LNHNV, CDR2 YYDKDF (reference sequence). Combining the CDR3 with reference TRBV15 and TRBJ1-4 gives the whole variable domain DAMVIQNPRYQVTQFGKPVTLSCSQTLNHNVMYWYQQKSSQAPKLLFHYYDKDFNNEADTPDNFQSRRPNTSFCFLDIRSPGLGDTAMYLCATSLDGLGEKLFFGSGTQLSVL.

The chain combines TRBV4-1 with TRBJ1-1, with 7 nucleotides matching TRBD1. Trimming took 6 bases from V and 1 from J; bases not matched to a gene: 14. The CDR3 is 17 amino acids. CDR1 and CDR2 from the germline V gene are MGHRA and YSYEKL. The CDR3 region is CASRYLDRAVSNTEAFF. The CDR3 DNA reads TGCGCCAGCAGGTACCTAGACAGGGCTGTATCGAACACTGAAGCTTTCTTT.

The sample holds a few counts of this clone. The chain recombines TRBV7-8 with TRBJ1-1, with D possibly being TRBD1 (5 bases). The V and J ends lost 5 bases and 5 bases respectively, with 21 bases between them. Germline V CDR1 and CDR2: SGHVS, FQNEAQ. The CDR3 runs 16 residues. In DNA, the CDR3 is TGTGCCAGCAGCCCCCGCTCCGCAGGGTTGGAAACTGAAGCTTTCTTT. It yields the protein CASSPRSAGLETEAFF.

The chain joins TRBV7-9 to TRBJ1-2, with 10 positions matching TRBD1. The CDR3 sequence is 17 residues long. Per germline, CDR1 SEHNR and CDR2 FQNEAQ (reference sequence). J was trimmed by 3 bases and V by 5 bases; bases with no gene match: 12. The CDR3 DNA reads TGTGCCAGCAGCGCCTCCCCACCCGGGACAGGGGACTATGGCTACACCTTC. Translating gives CASSASPPGTGDYGYTF.

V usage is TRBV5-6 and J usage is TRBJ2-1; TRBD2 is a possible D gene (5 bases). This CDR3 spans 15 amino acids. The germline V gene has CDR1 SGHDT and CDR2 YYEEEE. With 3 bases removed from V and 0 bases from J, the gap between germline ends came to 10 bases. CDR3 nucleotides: TGTGCCAGCAGCTACCTAGCACACTCCTACAATGAGCAGTTCTTC. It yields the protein CASSYLAHSYNEQFF.

For the CDR3, the DNA is TGTGCCAGCAGTTTTGGAGCGGTAGCCAAAAACATTCAGTACTTC. It yields the protein CASSFGAVAKNIQYF. The rearrangement links TRBV6-5 to TRBJ2-4; the D gene is possibly TRBD2 (5 bases). V lost 4 bases to trimming and J lost 0 bases, with 10 bases between them. The CDR3 spans 15 residues. Germline CDR1 is MNHEY and CDR2 is SVGAGI.

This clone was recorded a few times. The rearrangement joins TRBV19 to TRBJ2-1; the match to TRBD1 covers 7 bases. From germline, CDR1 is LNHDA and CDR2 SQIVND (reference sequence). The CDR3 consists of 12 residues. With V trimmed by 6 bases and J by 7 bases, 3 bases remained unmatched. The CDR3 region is CASRSRGNEQFF. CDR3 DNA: TGTGCCAGTAGAAGCAGGGGGAATGAGCAGTTCTTC.

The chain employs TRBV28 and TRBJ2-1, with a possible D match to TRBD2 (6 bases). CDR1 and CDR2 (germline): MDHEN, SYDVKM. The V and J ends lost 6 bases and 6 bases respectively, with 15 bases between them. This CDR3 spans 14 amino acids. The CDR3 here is CASSRDWGSNEQFF. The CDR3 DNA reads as TGTGCCAGCAGCCGGGACTGGGGGAGCAATGAGCAGTTCTTC.

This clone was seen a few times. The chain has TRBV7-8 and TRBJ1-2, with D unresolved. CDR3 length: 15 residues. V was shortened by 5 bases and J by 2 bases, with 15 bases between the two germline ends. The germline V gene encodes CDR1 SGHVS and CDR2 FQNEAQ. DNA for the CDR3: TGTGCCAGCAGCCCTAAGCGGGAAAGAAACTATGGCTACACCTTC. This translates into CASSPKRERNYGYTF.

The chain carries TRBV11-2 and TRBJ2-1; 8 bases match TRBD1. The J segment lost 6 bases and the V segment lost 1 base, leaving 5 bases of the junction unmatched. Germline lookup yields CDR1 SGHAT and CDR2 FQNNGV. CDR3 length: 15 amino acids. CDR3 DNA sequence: TGTGCCAGCAGCTTAGTTCGGACAGGGATCAATGAGCAGTTCTTC. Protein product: CASSLVRTGINEQFF.

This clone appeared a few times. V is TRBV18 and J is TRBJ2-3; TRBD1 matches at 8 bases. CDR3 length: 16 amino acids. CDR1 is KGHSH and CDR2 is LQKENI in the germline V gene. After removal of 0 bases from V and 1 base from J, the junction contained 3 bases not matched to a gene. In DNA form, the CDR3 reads TGTGCCAGCTCACCACCCCTGGACAGGGGCACAGATACGCAGTATTTT. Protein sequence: CASSPPLDRGTDTQYF.

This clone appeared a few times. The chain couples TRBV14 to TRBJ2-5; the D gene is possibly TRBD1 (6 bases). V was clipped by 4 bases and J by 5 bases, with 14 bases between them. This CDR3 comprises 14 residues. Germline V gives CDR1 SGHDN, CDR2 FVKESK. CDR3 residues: CASSPRTVLETQYF. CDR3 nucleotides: TGTGCCAGCAGCCCCCGGACAGTCCTGGAGACCCAGTACTTC.

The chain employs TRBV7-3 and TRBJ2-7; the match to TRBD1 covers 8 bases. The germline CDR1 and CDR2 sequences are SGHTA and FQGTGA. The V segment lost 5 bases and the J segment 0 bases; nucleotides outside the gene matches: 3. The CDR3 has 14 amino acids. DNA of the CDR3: TGTGCCAGCAGCACAGACAGGGGCTCCTACGAGCAGTACTTC. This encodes CASSTDRGSYEQYF.